This T cell receptor (beta chain) came from a study of blood T cell repertoires in COVID-19. Study summary: PBMCs, B-cell-depleted T cells, or T cells provided the cDNA or gDNA that made up the material.

Study processing details: Amplification with reference gene primers provided the estimates of nucleated cell counts. The protocol was immunoSEQ multiplex PCR, while the TCRdb copy is restricted to in-frame clones and leaves out a portion. The V and J calls and clone size come from that table; D and trimming were worked out from the DNA. Here the sample spans around 380,000 clones, approximately 89% being singletons. There are 13 residues in the CDR3. Germline CDR1 and CDR2: DFQATT and SNEGSKA (reference sequence). V lost 3 bases, J lost 3 bases, and 12 bases lay in between. This clonotype was sampled from a man younger than 40 who had recovered from COVID-19. The source material was PBMCs or T cells enriched from blood (not recorded which). V is TRBV20-1 and J is TRBJ2-7; no clear D gene. DNA for the CDR3: TGCAGTGCTAGTCGTTCAGAAGTCTACGAGCAGTACTTC. It specifies CSASRSEVYEQYF.